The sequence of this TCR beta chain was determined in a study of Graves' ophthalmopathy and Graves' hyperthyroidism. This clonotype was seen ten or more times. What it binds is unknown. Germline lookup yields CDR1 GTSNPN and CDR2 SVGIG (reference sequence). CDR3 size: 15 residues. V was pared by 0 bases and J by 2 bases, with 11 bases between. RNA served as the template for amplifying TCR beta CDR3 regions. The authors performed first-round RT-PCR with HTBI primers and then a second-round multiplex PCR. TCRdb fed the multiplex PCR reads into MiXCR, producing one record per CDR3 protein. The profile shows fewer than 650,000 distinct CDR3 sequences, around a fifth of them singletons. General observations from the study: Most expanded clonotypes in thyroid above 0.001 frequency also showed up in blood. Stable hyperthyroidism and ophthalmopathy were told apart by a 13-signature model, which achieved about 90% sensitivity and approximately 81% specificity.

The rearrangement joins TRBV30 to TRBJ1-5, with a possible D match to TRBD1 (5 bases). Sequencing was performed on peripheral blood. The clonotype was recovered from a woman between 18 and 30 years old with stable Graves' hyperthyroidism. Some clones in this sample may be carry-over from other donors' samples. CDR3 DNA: TGTGCCTGGAGTGTTTCTTTAGGGGGCAATCAGCCCCAGCATTTT. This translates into CAWSVSLGGNQPQHF.